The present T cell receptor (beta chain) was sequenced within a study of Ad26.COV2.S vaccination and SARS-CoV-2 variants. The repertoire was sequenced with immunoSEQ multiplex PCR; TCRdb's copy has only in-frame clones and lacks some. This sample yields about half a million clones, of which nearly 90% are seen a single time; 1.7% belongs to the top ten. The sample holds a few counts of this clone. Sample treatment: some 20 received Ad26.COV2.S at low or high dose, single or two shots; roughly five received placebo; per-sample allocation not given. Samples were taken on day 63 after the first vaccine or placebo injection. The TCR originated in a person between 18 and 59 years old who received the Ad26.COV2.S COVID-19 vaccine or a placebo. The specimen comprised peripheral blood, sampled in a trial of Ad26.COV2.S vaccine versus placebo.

The CDR3 loop reads CASSPSYGVREQYF. The DNA of the CDR3 is TGTGCCAGCAGCCCCAGTTACGGGGTGAGGGAGCAGTACTTC. V is TRBV6-5 and J is TRBJ2-7; a possible D gene is TRBD2 (5 bases). CDR3 length: 14 residues. CDR1 is MNHEY and CDR2 is SVGAGI in the germline V gene. Trimming left V 6 bases short and J 7 bases short, with 19 bases between.